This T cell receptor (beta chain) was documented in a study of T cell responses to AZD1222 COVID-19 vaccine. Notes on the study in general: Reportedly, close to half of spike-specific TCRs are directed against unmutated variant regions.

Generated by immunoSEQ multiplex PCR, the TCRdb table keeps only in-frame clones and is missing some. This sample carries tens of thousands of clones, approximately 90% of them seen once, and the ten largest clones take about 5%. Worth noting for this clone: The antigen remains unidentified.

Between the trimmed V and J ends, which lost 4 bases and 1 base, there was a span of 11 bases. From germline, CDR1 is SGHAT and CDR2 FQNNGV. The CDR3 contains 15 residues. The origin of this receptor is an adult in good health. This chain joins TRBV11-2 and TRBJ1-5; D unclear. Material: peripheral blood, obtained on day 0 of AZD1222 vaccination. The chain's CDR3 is CASSSLGGSNQPQHF. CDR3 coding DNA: TGTGCCAGCAGCTCCCTGGGTGGGAGCAATCAGCCCCAGCATTTT. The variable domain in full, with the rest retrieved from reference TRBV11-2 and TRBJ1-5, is EAGVAQSPRYKIIEKRQSVAFWCNPISGHATLYWYQQILGQGPKLLIQFQNNGVVDDSQLPKDRFSAERLKGVDSTLKIQPAKLEDSAVYLCASSSLGGSNQPQHFGDGTRLSIL.